The T cell receptor (beta chain) described here comes from a study of cytomegalovirus exposure and HLA in healthy donors. There were likely unrecorded immune exposures, though donors were nominally healthy when sampled. 13 Jbeta primers and 60 Vbeta primers were used for the PCR. Assay used: immunoSEQ multiplex PCR; TCRdb lists only in-frame clones, some missing. The data contain roughly 190,000 clones, 60% to 85% of them seen just once; the ten biggest clones take up approximately 1.1%. The sample was PBMCs. This TCR was recovered from a woman aged 40 to 50 in good health and CMV-seronegative.

The CDR3 reads CASSPFDRGLDYGYTF. DNA for the CDR3: TGTGCCAGCTCACCGTTCGACAGGGGGCTGGACTATGGCTACACCTTC. The chain links TRBV18 to TRBJ1-2; 10 bases are a match to TRBD1. The germline CDR1 and CDR2 sequences are KGHSH and LQKENI. CDR3 size: 16 residues. V lost 3 bases to trimming and J lost 3 bases; unmatched junction nucleotides: 7.